A single sample is the source of the 3 T cell receptor beta chains below, sequenced in a study of T cells in Graves' hyperthyroidism and ophthalmopathy. The TCR beta CDR3 regions underwent amplification using RNA transcripts as the source. In the first-round RT-PCR of the TCR CDR3, the HTBI primer set was used. Using its own MiXCR run on the multiplex PCR reads, TCRdb lists one record per CDR3 protein. Of about 200,000 distinct CDR3 sequences listed, about a sixth were seen once; the top ten hold roughly 49%. The sample consisted of blood. The receptors were gathered from a woman in her forties or fifties with Graves' hyperthyroidism.

This clonotype was seen at least ten times. The chain recombines TRBV28 with TRBJ1-1, with 8 bases aligning to TRBD1. Germline V lookup: CDR1 MDHEN, CDR2 SYDVKM. The CDR3 runs to 16 residues. V lost 6 bases to trimming and J lost 1 base; unmatched junction nucleotides: 10. CDR3 amino acids: CASSLFRGTGNTEAFF. In nucleotides, the CDR3 is TGTGCCAGCAGCCTCTTCAGAGGGACAGGGAACACTGAAGCTTTCTTT. The full variable domain, its missing parts supplied by reference TRBV28 and TRBJ1-1, is DVKVTQSSRYLVKRTGEKVFLECVQDMDHENMFWYRQDPGLGLRLIYFSYDVKMKEKGDIPEGYSVSREKKERFSLILESASTNQTSMYLCASSLFRGTGNTEAFFGQGTRLTVV.

This clonotype was counted at least ten times. The chain couples TRBV6-1 to TRBJ1-1, with a weak D call TRBD1 (5 bases). Trimming stripped 7 bases from V and 4 bases from J, with 16 bases between. Germline lookup yields CDR1 MNHNS and CDR2 SASEGT. This CDR3 is built from 14 residues. The chain's CDR3 is CASTSGGVSTEAFF. DNA for the CDR3: TGTGCCAGCACCTCGGGGGGAGTAAGCACTGAAGCTTTCTTT.

This chain connects TRBV29-1 to TRBJ2-3; unclear D gene. Per germline, CDR1 SQVTM and CDR2 ANQGSEA. The CDR3 has 13 amino acids. Between the trimmed V and J ends, which lost 3 bases and 5 bases, there was a span of 12 bases. The CDR3 DNA follows: TGCAGCGTTGACGAGCAACCGGGAGATACGCAGTATTTT. Its protein is CSVDEQPGDTQYF.